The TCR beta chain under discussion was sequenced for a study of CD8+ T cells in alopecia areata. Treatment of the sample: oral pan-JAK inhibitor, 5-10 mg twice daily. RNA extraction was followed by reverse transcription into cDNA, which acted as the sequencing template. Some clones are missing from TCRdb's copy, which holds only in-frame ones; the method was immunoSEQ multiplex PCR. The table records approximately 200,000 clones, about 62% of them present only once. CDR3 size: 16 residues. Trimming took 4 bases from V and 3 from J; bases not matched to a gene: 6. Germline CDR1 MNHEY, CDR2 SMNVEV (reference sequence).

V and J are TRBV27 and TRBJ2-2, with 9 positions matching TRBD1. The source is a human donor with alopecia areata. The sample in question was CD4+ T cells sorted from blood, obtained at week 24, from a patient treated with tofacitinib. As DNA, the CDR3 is TGTGCCAGCAGTTCCTGGACAGGGGCAGACACCGGGGAGCTGTTTTTT. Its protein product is CASSSWTGADTGELFF.